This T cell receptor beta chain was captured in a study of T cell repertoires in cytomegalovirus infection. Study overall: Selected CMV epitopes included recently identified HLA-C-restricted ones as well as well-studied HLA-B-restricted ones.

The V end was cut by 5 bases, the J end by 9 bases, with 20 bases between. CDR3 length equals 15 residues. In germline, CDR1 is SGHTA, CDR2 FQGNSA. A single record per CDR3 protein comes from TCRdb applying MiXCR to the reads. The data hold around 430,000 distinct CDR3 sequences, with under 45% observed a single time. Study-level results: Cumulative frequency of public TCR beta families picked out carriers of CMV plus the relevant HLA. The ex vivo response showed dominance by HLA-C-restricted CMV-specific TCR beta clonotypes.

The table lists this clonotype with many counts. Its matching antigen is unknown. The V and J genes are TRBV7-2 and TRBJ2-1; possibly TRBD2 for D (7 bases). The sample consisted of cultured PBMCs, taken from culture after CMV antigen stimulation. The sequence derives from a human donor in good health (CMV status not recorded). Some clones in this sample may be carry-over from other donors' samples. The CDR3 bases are TGTGCCAGCAGCGAGAGGGGGGGAGCTCTTAGTGAGCAGTTCTTC. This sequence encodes CASSERGGALSEQFF.